The 5 T cell receptor beta chains given below trace back to one sample, sequenced in a study of blood T cell repertoires in COVID-19. Produced via immunoSEQ multiplex PCR; TCRdb's table is partial and in-frame only. The sample carries about 220,000 clones, over 75% recorded once. Sequenced sample: peripheral blood. The source of these receptors is a woman aged 70-85 years with COVID-19, enrolled during active disease.

The chain uses TRBV29-1 and TRBJ2-1; 8 bases are shared with TRBD2. This CDR3 is 15 amino acids long. V was pared by 1 base and J by 4 bases, with 6 bases of the junction left unmatched. The germline gives CDR1 SQVTM, CDR2 ANQGSEA. CDR3 sequence reads: CSVEVRLASYNEQFF. CDR3 nucleotides: TGCAGCGTTGAAGTCCGACTAGCGTCGTACAATGAGCAGTTCTTC.

The CDR3, as DNA: TGTGCCAGTACAACGACAGGGTATGGCAATCAGCCCCAGCATTTT. This translates into CASTTTGYGNQPQHF. This sequence joins TRBV19 and TRBJ1-5; 7 bases match TRBD1. Germline V gene sequence: CDR1 LNHDA, CDR2 SQIVND (reference sequence). CDR3 size: 15 residues. Losses at the gene ends were 7 bases for V and 2 bases for J; bases not matched to a gene: 8.

With regard to this clone: This same CDR3 is encoded by further DNA sequences in the sample. The V and J genes are TRBV4-2 and TRBJ2-7; maybe TRBD1 (5 bases). CDR1 and CDR2 (germline): LGHNA, YNFKEQ. The CDR3 loop spans 14 amino acids. V gave up 0 bases and J gave up 0 bases, with 6 bases separating them. CDR3 sequence reads: CASSQDRGSYEQYF. Here the CDR3 DNA reads TGTGCCAGCAGCCAAGATAGGGGCTCCTACGAGCAGTACTTC.

This clone was found once. This chain uses TRBV6-1 with TRBJ2-5; 9 bases line up with TRBD2. The germline gives CDR1 MNHNS, CDR2 SASEGT. The CDR3 is 14 amino acids. With 2 bases clipped from V and 5 bases from J, the junction kept 3 bases outside the gene matches. CDR3 coding DNA: TGTGCCAGCAGTGAACTTAGCGGGAGTGAGACCCAGTACTTC. Residues: CASSELSGSETQYF.

This clone appeared a single time. The genes are TRBV4-2 and TRBJ2-2; weak D call: TRBD2 (6 bases). CDR3 length: 16 amino acids. Germline loops: CDR1 LGHNA, CDR2 YNFKEQ. The V and J ends lost 2 bases and 6 bases respectively, with 16 bases between them. This CDR3 is CASSQSPTPSAGELFF. The CDR3 coding sequence is TGTGCCAGCAGCCAATCTCCGACCCCTAGCGCCGGGGAGCTGTTTTTT.